These 13 T cell receptor beta chains were all obtained from the same sample, sequenced in a study of T cells in localized non-small cell lung cancer. TCRdb keeps only in-frame clones here, not all; method: immunoSEQ multiplex PCR. The top ten clones hold around a fifth of a sample with roughly 84,000 clones, 88% of them seen once. The material sequenced was peripheral blood, taken before any cancer treatment. The origin of the receptors is a woman aged 35-75 years with stage I squamous cell lung carcinoma.

This sequence joins TRBV19 and TRBJ1-1; D gene ambiguous. The CDR3 has 13 amino acids. CDR1 is LNHDA and CDR2 is SQIVND in the germline V gene (reference sequence). V was cut by 7 bases and J by 6 bases, with 15 bases left in between. CDR3: CASKNPERAEAFF. In nucleotides, the CDR3 is TGTGCCAGTAAGAACCCTGAGCGGGCTGAAGCTTTCTTT. Drawing the rest from reference TRBV19 and TRBJ1-1, the complete variable domain is DGGITQSPKYLFRKEGQNVTLSCEQNLNHDAMYWYRQDPGQGLRLIYYSQIVNDFQKGDIAEGYSVSREKKESFPLTVTSAQKNPTAFYLCASKNPERAEAFFGQGTRLTVV.

This rearrangement joins TRBV7-2 to TRBJ1-5; 7 bases are a match to TRBD1. V was clipped by 5 bases and J by 1 base; unmatched bases: 8. This CDR3 spans 16 amino acids. Germline assignment: CDR1 SGHTA and CDR2 FQGNSA. CDR3 nucleotides: TGTGCCAGCAGCGCTGGACAGGCCCTCAGCAATCAGCCCCAGCATTTT. Translated: CASSAGQALSNQPQHF. The full variable domain, with the rest looked up from reference TRBV7-2 and TRBJ1-5, is GAGVSQSPSNKVTEKGKDVELRCDPISGHTALYWYRQSLGQGLEFLIYFQGNSAPDKSGLPSDRFSAERTGGSVSTLTIQRTQQEDSAVYLCASSAGQALSNQPQHFGDGTRLSIL.

This clone was seen once. This chain links TRBV2 with TRBJ1-1; D is possibly TRBD1 (5 bases). Germline V gene data show CDR1 as SNHLY and CDR2 as FYNNEI. The CDR3 totals 15 residues. V gave up 6 bases and J gave up 5 bases, with 19 bases separating them. Here the CDR3 DNA reads TGTGCCAGCAGCCCTACTCAGGGATTCGGGACTGAAGCTTTCTTT. Translated: CASSPTQGFGTEAFF. The full variable domain, rest sourced from reference TRBV2 and TRBJ1-1, is EPEVTQTPSHQVTQMGQEVILRCVPISNHLYFYWYRQILGQKVEFLVSFYNNEISEKSEIFDDQFSVERPDGSNFTLKIRSTKLEDSAMYFCASSPTQGFGTEAFFGQGTRLTVV.

The rearrangement uses TRBV5-1 and TRBJ1-1, with D uncertain. CDR1 is SGHRS and CDR2 is YFSETQ in the germline V gene. CDR3 length equals 15 residues. V lost 0 bases and J 1 base, leaving 10 bases between the germline ends. CDR3 loop: CASSLDAPGNTEAFF. CDR3 DNA: TGCGCCAGCAGCTTGGACGCCCCCGGGAACACTGAAGCTTTCTTT.

The J gene is TRBJ2-1, the V gene TRBV4-1; tentative D call: TRBD1 (7 bases). CDR3 size: 14 residues. The germline V and J ends were trimmed by 5 bases and 8 bases, with 16 bases remaining between them. In germline, CDR1 is MGHRA, CDR2 YSYEKL. Written as DNA, the CDR3 is TGCGCCAGCAGCACCAATCAGGGGGGCCATGAGCAGTTCTTC. It specifies CASSTNQGGHEQFF.

This clone was observed once. The V and J genes are TRBV9 and TRBJ1-2; TRBD1 matches 7 bases. This CDR3 spans 15 amino acids. J gave up 4 bases and V 3 bases, and 9 bases lay outside the gene matches. Looked up from germline, CDR1 is SGDLS and CDR2 is YYNGEE. The DNA of the CDR3 is TGTGCCAGCAGCGCCCCGGGACAGAGGAGCTATGGCTACACCTTC. It codes for CASSAPGQRSYGYTF. The whole variable domain, remainder taken from reference TRBV9 and TRBJ1-2, is DSGVTQTPKHLITATGQRVTLRCSPRSGDLSVYWYQQSLDQGLQFLIQYYNGEERAKGNILERFSAQQFPDLHSELNLSSLELGDSALYFCASSAPGQRSYGYTFGSGTRLTVV.

This clone appeared a few times. This rearrangement joins TRBV6-1 to TRBJ2-7; the D call may be TRBD1 or TRBD2 (5 bases each). Germline values: CDR1 MNHNS, CDR2 SASEGT. The CDR3 totals 15 residues. The ends were cut back, 2 bases at V and 0 bases at J, with 11 bases in the middle. CDR3 residues: CASSEPEGISYEQYF. The CDR3 nucleotides read TGTGCCAGCAGTGAACCTGAGGGGATCTCCTACGAGCAGTACTTC.

The chain has TRBV30 and TRBJ1-4; 7 positions match TRBD1. V lost 2 bases and J lost 8; bases outside the gene matches: 2. There are 12 residues in the CDR3. Germline loops: CDR1 GTSNPN, CDR2 SVGIG (reference sequence). CDR3 residues: CAWSLTGEKLFF. CDR3 coding DNA: TGTGCCTGGAGTCTGACAGGGGAAAAACTGTTTTTT. Filled out from reference TRBV30 and TRBJ1-4, the complete variable domain reads SQTIHQWPATLVQPVGSPLSLECTVEGTSNPNLYWYRQAAGRGLQLLFYSVGIGQISSEVPQNLSASRPQDRQFILSSKKLLLSDSGFYLCAWSLTGEKLFFGSGTQLSVL.

The V gene is TRBV19, the J gene TRBJ1-1; unclear D gene. V lost 9 bases, J lost 0 bases, and 11 bases lay in between. CDR3 length: 13 amino acids. Germline lookup yields CDR1 LNHDA and CDR2 SQIVND (reference sequence). The CDR3 sequence: CASKDGMNTEAFF. The DNA for the CDR3 is TGTGCCAGCAAAGACGGCATGAACACTGAAGCTTTCTTT.

V gene TRBV5-8 combines with J gene TRBJ2-4; D perhaps matches TRBD1 (5 bases). This CDR3 comprises 14 residues. Germline V lookup: CDR1 SGHTS, CDR2 YDEGEE. Trimming pared 2 bases from V and 6 bases from J, leaving 12 bases between. The CDR3 region has the DNA TGTGCCAGCAGCTTAGAACAGGCGACAAACATTCAGTACTTC. Translating gives CASSLEQATNIQYF. Drawing the rest from reference TRBV5-8 and TRBJ2-4, the complete variable domain is EAGVTQSPTHLIKTRGQQATLRCSPISGHTSVYWYQQALGLGLQFLLWYDEGEERNRGNFPPRFSGRQFPNYSSELNVNALELEDSALYLCASSLEQATNIQYFGAGTRLSVL.

V gene TRBV9 combines with J gene TRBJ1-1, with TRBD1 matching 7 bases. Trimming at V came to 0 bases and at J to 8 bases, leaving 10 bases not matched to a gene. Germline-derived CDR1 and CDR2 are SGDLS and YYNGEE. The CDR3 is 15 amino acids. The CDR3 DNA is TGTGCCAGCAGCGTAGGAGTGGCAGGGGGGGTGGAAGCTTTCTTT. Amino acids: CASSVGVAGGVEAFF.

This sequence joins TRBV19 and TRBJ1-3, with D uncertain. The length of the CDR3 is 21 residues. Germline loops: CDR1 LNHDA, CDR2 SQIVND (reference sequence). V lost 0 bases to trimming and J lost 0 bases, with 24 bases between them. CDR3 region: CASSIDLWTKISVSSGNTIYF. The CDR3 DNA is TGTGCCAGTAGTATAGATCTATGGACTAAGATTTCCGTAAGCTCTGGAAACACCATATATTTT.

In regard to this clone: The identical CDR3 is also encoded by other nucleotide sequences in the sample. V gene TRBV29-1 combines with J gene TRBJ1-1; D not certain. V gave up 7 bases and J gave up 1 base, with 4 bases separating them. The CDR3 extends over 10 amino acids. Germline CDR1 reads SQVTM; CDR2 reads ANQGSEA. CDR3 sequence: CSGGNTEAFF. As DNA, the CDR3 is TGCAGCGGAGGGAACACTGAAGCTTTCTTT.